The next 29 T cell receptor beta chains were all read from a single sample in a study of T cell therapy after organ transplantation. Their cognate antigens are unknown. Profiled with immunoSEQ multiplex PCR; TCRdb holds only in-frame clones, not every one. The table shows a few thousand clones, with about 90% occurring only once. The input for sequencing was CD8+ T cells from blood, taken before autologous CMV-specific T cell therapy. These TCRs come from a human patient who had received a solid organ transplant and had CMV disease.

The chain carries TRBV28 and TRBJ2-3; 7 bases agree with TRBD2. Trimming at V came to 4 bases and at J to 3 bases, leaving 4 bases not matched to a gene. Germline CDR1 is MDHEN and CDR2 is SYDVKM. This CDR3 contains 14 residues. The CDR3 DNA is TGTGCCAGCAGTTGGGGACTAAAAACAGATACGCAGTATTTT. This gives the protein CASSWGLKTDTQYF.

This sequence joins TRBV6-6 and TRBJ2-1, with 8 positions matching TRBD2. V lost 7 bases, J lost 4 bases, and 9 bases stayed unmatched. This CDR3 has 15 amino acids. Germline CDR1 MNHNY, CDR2 SVGAGI (reference sequence). CDR3 residues: CASTISGSGYNEQFF. CDR3 DNA sequence: TGTGCCAGCACCATAAGCGGGAGTGGGTACAATGAGCAGTTCTTC.

This chain uses TRBV11-2 with TRBJ2-1; TRBD1 agrees at 8 bases. The CDR3 runs 16 residues. The germline V gene has CDR1 SGHAT and CDR2 FQNNGV. V dropped 5 bases and J dropped 10; count of bases not matched to a gene: 16. The CDR3 region is CASSLTYRDRFREQFF. The CDR3 nucleotides are TGTGCCAGCAGCCTAACCTACCGGGACAGGTTTCGGGAGCAGTTCTTC. Full variable domain (rest looked up from reference TRBV11-2 and TRBJ2-1): EAGVAQSPRYKIIEKRQSVAFWCNPISGHATLYWYQQILGQGPKLLIQFQNNGVVDDSQLPKDRFSAERLKGVDSTLKIQPAKLEDSAVYLCASSLTYRDRFREQFFGPGTRLTVL.

The rearrangement uses TRBV18 and TRBJ1-1; no reliable D call. Germline lookup yields CDR1 KGHSH and CDR2 LQKENI. V shed 0 bases and J shed 4 bases, with 6 bases lying between them. The CDR3 is 13 residues long. The CDR3 bases are TGTGCCAGCTCACCACCCGGACCCACTGAAGCTTTCTTT. Translated: CASSPPGPTEAFF.

Only one count was recorded for this clone. The chain links TRBV6-5 to TRBJ2-7, with 7 nucleotides matching TRBD1. The CDR3 runs 16 residues. V was clipped by 2 bases and J by 3 bases; unmatched bases: 10. Germline-derived CDR1 and CDR2 are MNHEY and SVGAGI. The CDR3 sequence is CASSYGPPGQIYEQYF. The CDR3 nucleotides read TGTGCCAGCAGTTACGGACCTCCGGGACAGATCTACGAGCAGTACTTC.

CDR3 DNA sequence: TGTGCCAGCAGTTTACGGGGGATTAACTATGGCTACACCTTC. Translation gives CASSLRGINYGYTF. This chain joins TRBV27 and TRBJ1-2, with a weak D call TRBD1 (5 bases). Germline CDR1 and CDR2: MNHEY and SMNVEV (reference sequence). Trimming stripped 2 bases from V and 1 base from J, with 8 bases between. The CDR3 has 14 residues.

The chain recombines TRBV7-6 with TRBJ1-5; the D is unclear. Trimming removed 2 bases from V and 3 bases from J, with 20 bases in between. Germline-derived CDR1 and CDR2 are SGHVS and FNYEAQ. The CDR3 loop spans 18 amino acids. The CDR3 here is CASSLLEGDGRYNQPQHF. CDR3 bases: TGTGCCAGCAGCTTATTGGAGGGAGATGGACGGTACAATCAGCCCCAGCATTTT.

The chain joins TRBV6-5 to TRBJ1-4; a possible D gene is TRBD1 (5 bases). V lost 0 bases and J lost 5, with 10 bases in between. This CDR3 contains 15 residues. Germline V gene sequence: CDR1 MNHEY, CDR2 SVGAGI. The CDR3 here is CASSYSAGRNEKLFF. The DNA for the CDR3 is TGTGCCAGCAGTTACTCGGCAGGGCGGAATGAAAAACTGTTTTTT.

The chain carries TRBV6-5 and TRBJ2-5; 8 bases are a match to TRBD1. CDR3 size: 13 residues. Germline-derived CDR1 and CDR2 are MNHEY and SVGAGI. Losses at the gene ends were 3 bases for V and 10 bases for J; bases not matched to a gene: 7. The CDR3 loop reads CASSYSGGAYQYF. The CDR3 DNA reads TGTGCCAGCAGTTATTCAGGGGGCGCCTACCAGTACTTC.

This clone occurred once. This chain joins TRBV20-1 and TRBJ2-7; tentative D call: TRBD2 (5 bases). This CDR3 has 11 residues. Per the germline V gene, CDR1 is DFQATT and CDR2 is SNEGSKA (reference sequence). V lost 3 bases, J lost 3 bases, and 6 bases lay in between. The CDR3 region has the DNA TGCAGTGCTAGCGAGGGCTACGAGCAGTACTTC. It is translated as CSASEGYEQYF.

A single count supports this clone. This CDR3 is CASSDSAGDYNEQFF. The CDR3, as DNA: TGTGCCAGCAGTGATTCAGCGGGGGACTACAATGAGCAGTTCTTC. The J gene is TRBJ2-1, the V gene TRBV6-4; 8 bases agree with TRBD2. Germline loops: CDR1 MRHNA, CDR2 SNTAGT. With 3 bases clipped from V and 3 bases from J, the junction kept 4 bases outside the gene matches. This CDR3 has 15 amino acids.

V gene TRBV4-2 combines with J gene TRBJ1-5; 9 bases map to TRBD1. This CDR3 has 15 amino acids. Germline lookup yields CDR1 LGHNA and CDR2 YNFKEQ. With 5 bases clipped from V and 1 base from J, the junction kept 3 bases outside the gene matches. The DNA for the CDR3 is TGTGCCAGCAGCTTCGGACAGGGGAGCAATCAGCCCCAGCATTTT. The encoded protein is CASSFGQGSNQPQHF.

This chain uses TRBV7-3 with TRBJ2-3, with a tentative D call TRBD1 (5 bases). Trimming shortened V by 2 bases and J by 2 bases, and 8 bases separated the two germline ends. Germline loops: CDR1 SGHTA, CDR2 FQGTGA. CDR3 length equals 14 residues. The CDR3 nucleotides are TGTGCCAGCAGCTTAGCTGGGGCCACAGATACGCAGTATTTT. This sequence encodes CASSLAGATDTQYF.

The rearrangement joins TRBV4-2 to TRBJ2-7; maybe TRBD1 (6 bases). There are 14 residues in the CDR3. Germline V gene data show CDR1 as LGHNA and CDR2 as YNFKEQ. V was clipped by 3 bases and J by 0 bases, with 9 bases between them. The CDR3 DNA reads as TGTGCCAGCAGCCAGGTGGACAGCTCCTACGAGCAGTACTTC. It encodes CASSQVDSSYEQYF.

The CDR3 sequence is CASRCFRTEAFF. The CDR3 DNA is TGTGCCAGCAGGTGTTTTCGCACTGAAGCTTTCTTT. The chain recombines TRBV21-1 with TRBJ1-1. TRBV21-1 is a pseudogene locus. This CDR3 is 12 amino acids long.

This clone turned up a few times. The chain carries TRBV9 and TRBJ1-2; D is possibly TRBD1 (5 bases). V was pared by 0 bases and J by 5 bases, with 8 bases between. Germline V gives CDR1 SGDLS, CDR2 YYNGEE. CDR3 length: 13 residues. This chain's CDR3 is CASSVDEGYGYTF. DNA of the CDR3: TGTGCCAGCAGCGTAGATGAGGGGTATGGCTACACCTTC.

V usage is TRBV7-3 and J usage is TRBJ1-6; tentative D call: TRBD1 (6 bases). The V and J ends lost 2 bases and 6 bases respectively, with 8 bases between them. The CDR3 sequence is 14 residues long. Per the germline V gene, CDR1 is SGHTA and CDR2 is FQGTGA. The CDR3 DNA is TGTGCCAGCAGCTTAGGACAGTTTAATTCACCCCTCCACTTT. Translating gives CASSLGQFNSPLHF.

This sequence joins TRBV6-1 and TRBJ2-2; 9 nucleotides agree with TRBD2. Per the germline V gene, CDR1 is MNHNS and CDR2 is SASEGT. The length of the CDR3 is 14 residues. V lost 10 bases to trimming and J lost 6 bases; unmatched junction nucleotides: 9. The DNA of the CDR3 is TGTGCCATCCCCAGCGGGAGGAGTCCCGGGGAGCTGTTTTTT. Translated: CAIPSGRSPGELFF.

The rearrangement joins TRBV5-6 to TRBJ2-1; 8 bases agree with TRBD2. CDR3 size: 16 residues. J was trimmed by 6 bases and V by 0 bases; bases with no gene match: 8. Germline values: CDR1 SGHDT, CDR2 YYEEEE. CDR3 sequence (DNA): TGTGCCAGCAGCTTGGCCAAGCGGGAGAGGCGCAATGAGCAGTTCTTC. Translation: CASSLAKRERRNEQFF.

This clone came up a few times. The V and J genes are TRBV28 and TRBJ1-1; D gene unclear. Trimming removed 5 bases from V and 0 bases from J, with 7 bases in between. This CDR3 contains 13 residues. Germline assignment: CDR1 MDHEN and CDR2 SYDVKM. CDR3 in DNA: TGTGCCAGCAGTCGCCAAGTGAACACTGAAGCTTTCTTT. It yields the protein CASSRQVNTEAFF.

The chain combines TRBV10-3 with TRBJ2-7; TRBD2 is a possible D gene (6 bases). The CDR3 sequence is 15 residues long. The V gene lost 0 bases and the J gene lost 4 bases, with 13 bases spanning the gap. Looked up from germline, CDR1 is ENHRY and CDR2 is SYGVKD. The CDR3 protein is CAISESAGYEYEQYF. Here the CDR3 DNA reads TGTGCCATCAGTGAGTCGGCGGGATATGAGTACGAGCAGTACTTC.

The V gene is TRBV7-3, the J gene TRBJ2-7, with 8 bases identical to TRBD1. This CDR3 has 15 residues. J was trimmed by 5 bases and V by 3 bases; bases with no gene match: 9. Germline CDR1 reads SGHTA; CDR2 reads FQGTGA. The CDR3 spells CASSLWAGGLNEQYF. Written as DNA, the CDR3 is TGTGCCAGCAGCTTGTGGGCAGGGGGCCTGAACGAGCAGTACTTC.

This clone was counted a few times. The chain combines TRBV5-1 with TRBJ1-1; D is possibly TRBD1 (6 bases). Germline V gene lookup returns CDR1 SGHRS and CDR2 YFSETQ. V lost 6 bases and J lost 0, with 18 bases in between. This CDR3 comprises 16 residues. The CDR3 region is CASTERGAGMNTEAFF. In DNA, the CDR3 is TGCGCCAGCACCGAAAGGGGGGCGGGGATGAACACTGAAGCTTTCTTT.

This rearrangement joins TRBV27 to TRBJ1-2; no firm D call. The V end lost 3 bases, the J end lost 2 bases, and 7 bases lay between the germline ends. The CDR3 has 13 residues. CDR1 is MNHEY, CDR2 SMNVEV, per germline (reference sequence). CDR3 loop: CASSFTPNYGYTF. CDR3 in DNA: TGTGCCAGCAGTTTTACCCCCAACTATGGCTACACCTTC.

The chain is built from TRBV4-3 and TRBJ2-1, with D perhaps TRBD2 (5 bases). The CDR3 has 15 amino acids. In germline, CDR1 is LGHNA, CDR2 YSLEER. V lost 0 bases to trimming and J lost 4 bases, with 10 bases between them. CDR3 coding DNA: TGCGCCAGCAGCCAAGATTATGAGGGATACAATGAGCAGTTCTTC. It encodes CASSQDYEGYNEQFF.

The chain joins TRBV10-3 to TRBJ2-7, with D perhaps TRBD2 (5 bases). This CDR3 has 14 residues. Germline lookup yields CDR1 ENHRY and CDR2 SYGVKD. CDR3 amino acids: CANPSRSPAYEQYF. CDR3 sequence (DNA): TGTGCTAACCCTAGCCGGAGTCCCGCCTACGAGCAGTACTTC.

The chain uses TRBV6-6 and TRBJ1-1; perhaps TRBD1 as D (6 bases). V dropped 7 bases and J dropped 0 bases, with 12 bases sitting between them. CDR1 MNHNY and CDR2 SVGAGI come from the germline V gene (reference sequence). The CDR3 runs to 14 residues. The CDR3 is CASTNREMNTEAFF. For the CDR3, the DNA is TGTGCCAGCACCAACAGGGAAATGAACACTGAAGCTTTCTTT.

The V gene is TRBV19, the J gene TRBJ2-1; 7 bases agree with TRBD1. With V trimmed by 7 bases and J by 4 bases, 10 bases remained unmatched. Germline V gives CDR1 LNHDA, CDR2 SQIVND (reference sequence). This CDR3 has 15 amino acids. The CDR3 reads CASNGEGAQYNEQFF. The CDR3 region has the DNA TGTGCCAGTAATGGAGAGGGGGCGCAATACAATGAGCAGTTCTTC. Full variable domain (rest looked up from reference TRBV19 and TRBJ2-1): DGGITQSPKYLFRKEGQNVTLSCEQNLNHDAMYWYRQDPGQGLRLIYYSQIVNDFQKGDIAEGYSVSREKKESFPLTVTSAQKNPTAFYLCASNGEGAQYNEQFFGPGTRLTVL.

The chain employs TRBV7-2 and TRBJ2-2; D gene unclear. The germline V gene encodes CDR1 SGHTA and CDR2 FQGNSA. V was clipped by 3 bases and J by 8 bases, with 4 bases between them. The CDR3 is made up of 11 amino acids. The CDR3 spells CASSFGGELFF. As DNA, the CDR3 is TGTGCCAGCAGCTTCGGAGGGGAGCTGTTTTTT.